A selection of T cell receptor beta chains follows, all from one sample in a study of blood T cell repertoires in COVID-19. Sequenced by immunoSEQ multiplex PCR; TCRdb stores in-frame clones only, minus some. The repertoire holds about 270,000 clones, with approximately 86% as singletons. The sequencing input was peripheral blood. The receptors here all came from a woman younger than 35 with acute or convalescent COVID-19. Each CDR3 is given with its conserved first and last residue. D genes are given only for firm matches. Clone size appears in some rows only: once, few, many, or a class for an expanded clone.

J: TRBJ2-1
size: once
D: TRBD2
V: TRBV9
CDR3: CASSVGGSEYNEQFF
DNA: TGTGCCAGCAGCGTAGGCGGGAGTGAATACAATGAGCAGTTCTTC

J: TRBJ2-1
size: few
D: TRBD2
V: TRBV5-1
CDR3: CASSLGSGSEQFF
DNA: TGCGCCAGCAGCCTCGGTAGCGGGAGTGAGCAGTTCTTC

J: TRBJ1-1
size: few
D: TRBD1
V: TRBV3-1/TRBV3-2
CDR3: CASRHRDRGLNTEAFF
DNA: TGTGCCAGCAGGCACCGGGACAGGGGTTTGAACACTGAAGCTTTCTTT

J: TRBJ2-2
size: NA
D: TRBD2
V: TRBV5-6
CDR3: CASSFLAGDGGELFF
DNA: TGTGCCAGCAGCTTTCTAGCGGGAGATGGCGGGGAGCTGTTTTTT

J: TRBJ1-5
size: NA
D: NA
V: TRBV1
CDR3: CTSSQDNSNQPQHF
DNA: TGCACCAGCAGCCAAGACAATAGCAATCAGCCCCAGCATTTT

J: TRBJ1-1
size: NA
D: TRBD1
V: TRBV28
CDR3: CASSRTGGTEAFF
DNA: TGTGCCAGCAGTCGGACAGGGGGCACTGAAGCTTTCTTT

J: TRBJ1-2
size: many
D: TRBD1
V: TRBV2
CDR3: CASRATGVGYTF
DNA: TGTGCCAGCAGAGCCACAGGGGTCGGCTACACCTTC

J: TRBJ2-7
size: NA
D: TRBD2
V: TRBV5-6
CDR3: CASSRRASGSEQYF
DNA: TGTGCCAGCAGCCGCCGGGCTAGCGGGAGCGAGCAGTACTTC

J: TRBJ2-1
size: NA
D: TRBD2
V: TRBV13
CDR3: CASSLRLAAYNEQFF
DNA: TGTGCCAGCAGCCTCCGGCTAGCGGCCTACAATGAGCAGTTCTTC

J: TRBJ2-1
size: NA
D: TRBD2
V: TRBV19
CDR3: CASSPPPGLAGNEQFF
DNA: TGTGCCAGTAGTCCGCCACCGGGACTAGCGGGAAATGAGCAGTTCTTC

J: TRBJ2-7
size: NA
D: NA
V: TRBV15
CDR3: CATSRGGQGIYEQYF
DNA: TGTGCCACCAGCAGAGGGGGGCAGGGGATCTACGAGCAGTACTTC

J: TRBJ1-1
size: once
D: NA
V: TRBV6-5
CDR3: CASIGLGAEAFF
DNA: TGTGCCAGCATTGGGTTAGGGGCTGAAGCTTTCTTT

J: TRBJ1-5
size: NA
D: NA
V: TRBV6-6
CDR3: CASTKGGADSNQPQHF
DNA: TGTGCCAGCACTAAGGGAGGGGCGGATAGCAATCAGCCCCAGCATTTT

J: TRBJ2-2
size: NA
D: TRBD2
V: TRBV5-1
CDR3: CASSLARTSGSTGELFF
DNA: TGCGCCAGCAGCTTGGCCCGGACTAGCGGGAGCACCGGGGAGCTGTTTTTT

J: TRBJ2-5
size: few
D: TRBD2
V: TRBV6-2/TRBV6-3
CDR3: CASSYSELAGVKETQYF
DNA: TGTGCCAGCAGTTACTCGGAGCTAGCGGGAGTAAAAGAGACCCAGTACTTC

J: TRBJ2-7
size: NA
D: TRBD2
V: TRBV5-1
CDR3: CASSELAGGYEQYF
DNA: TGCGCCAGCAGCGAACTAGCGGGAGGGTACGAGCAGTACTTC

J: TRBJ2-1
size: many
D: NA
V: TRBV7-3
CDR3: CASSLGGGYNEQFF
DNA: TGTGCCAGCAGCTTAGGGGGCGGATACAATGAGCAGTTCTTC

J: TRBJ2-2
size: NA
D: TRBD2
V: TRBV5-5
CDR3: CASSPGLAVPREANTGELFF
DNA: TGTGCCAGCAGCCCGGGACTAGCGGTACCAAGAGAAGCCAACACCGGGGAGCTGTTTTTT

J: TRBJ1-2
size: NA
D: TRBD1
V: TRBV2
CDR3: CASSYQGANYGYTF
DNA: TGTGCCAGCAGTTATCAGGGGGCCAACTATGGCTACACCTTC

J: TRBJ2-1
size: NA
D: TRBD1
V: TRBV30
CDR3: CAWTGTGFYNEQFF
DNA: TGTGCCTGGACCGGGACAGGGTTCTACAATGAGCAGTTCTTC

J: TRBJ2-7
size: NA
D: NA
V: TRBV20-1
CDR3: CSASPGAYEQYF
DNA: TGCAGTGCTAGTCCCGGGGCCTACGAGCAGTACTTC

J: TRBJ1-5
size: NA
D: NA
V: TRBV5-1
CDR3: CASSLMGNSNQPQHF
DNA: TGCGCCAGCAGCTTGATGGGCAATAGCAATCAGCCCCAGCATTTT

J: TRBJ1-3
size: NA
D: TRBD1
V: TRBV28
CDR3: CASSPTTGAGNTIYF
DNA: TGTGCCAGCAGTCCCACGACAGGGGCTGGAAACACCATATATTTT

J: TRBJ1-1
size: NA
D: NA
V: TRBV12-3/TRBV12-4
CDR3: CASSLGTRGAFF
DNA: TGTGCCAGCAGTTTAGGGACCAGGGGAGCTTTCTTT

J: TRBJ1-1
size: NA
D: NA
V: TRBV30
CDR3: CAWARAEAFF
DNA: TGTGCCTGGGCGAGGGCTGAAGCTTTCTTT

J: TRBJ2-7
size: NA
D: TRBD1
V: TRBV27
CDR3: CASSLRGQGRQYF
DNA: TGTGCCAGCAGTTTAAGGGGACAGGGGCGGCAGTACTTC

J: TRBJ1-2
size: NA
D: NA
V: TRBV15
CDR3: CATSSPIRGEDFYGYTF
DNA: TGTGCCACCAGCAGTCCAATCCGGGGGGAGGACTTCTATGGCTACACCTTC

J: TRBJ2-2
size: once
D: NA
V: TRBV6-5
CDR3: CATLVNTGELFF
DNA: TGTGCCACTTTAGTGAACACCGGGGAGCTGTTTTTT

J: TRBJ1-2
size: NA
D: TRBD1
V: TRBV7-2
CDR3: CASSSGQGITMGYGYTF
DNA: TGTGCCAGCAGCTCTGGACAGGGCATAACCATGGGCTATGGCTACACCTTC

J: TRBJ2-7
size: NA
D: NA
V: TRBV5-6
CDR3: CASSRPSSASYEQYF
DNA: TGTGCCAGCAGCAGACCCTCTAGCGCCTCCTACGAGCAGTACTTC

J: TRBJ1-3
size: NA
D: NA
V: TRBV6-5
CDR3: CASSYSRLPGNTIYF
DNA: TGTGCCAGCAGTTACTCGCGGCTCCCTGGAAACACCATATATTTT

J: TRBJ2-5
size: NA
D: TRBD2
V: TRBV9
CDR3: CASSPSGVKETQYF
DNA: TGTGCCAGCAGCCCCAGCGGGGTTAAAGAGACCCAGTACTTC

J: TRBJ2-1
size: once
D: NA
V: TRBV11-2
CDR3: CASSLNAGPYNEQFF
DNA: TGTGCCAGCAGCTTAAATGCAGGCCCATACAATGAGCAGTTCTTC

J: TRBJ1-1
size: NA
D: TRBD1
V: TRBV30
CDR3: CAWTTSAGQGDTEAFF
DNA: TGTGCCTGGACCACATCGGCGGGACAGGGCGACACTGAAGCTTTCTTT

J: TRBJ1-1
size: NA
D: TRBD1
V: TRBV4-3
CDR3: CASSQEGIGDSLNTEAFF
DNA: TGCGCCAGCAGCCAAGAAGGGATTGGGGACAGCTTGAACACTGAAGCTTTCTTT

J: TRBJ1-2
size: NA
D: NA
V: TRBV5-1
CDR3: CASSLGGANYGYTF
DNA: TGCGCCAGCAGCTTGGGGGGAGCTAACTATGGCTACACCTTC

J: TRBJ1-1
size: few
D: NA
V: TRBV2
CDR3: CASSAQGTEAFF
DNA: TGTGCCAGCAGCGCACAGGGCACTGAAGCTTTCTTT

J: TRBJ1-6
size: NA
D: NA
V: TRBV7-2
CDR3: CASSLGQISYNSPLHF
DNA: TGTGCCAGCAGCTTAGGACAGATCTCCTATAATTCACCCCTCCACTTT

J: TRBJ2-4
size: NA
D: TRBD2
V: TRBV29-1
CDR3: CSVAMGLAGEGYIQYF
DNA: TGCAGCGTTGCGATGGGGCTAGCGGGAGAGGGGTACATTCAGTACTTC

J: TRBJ2-4
size: NA
D: NA
V: TRBV29-1
CDR3: CSVEFGGIQYF
DNA: TGCAGCGTTGAATTCGGGGGCATTCAGTACTTC

J: TRBJ2-7
size: NA
D: NA
V: TRBV6-1
CDR3: CASSEHMTGEGYEQYF
DNA: TGTGCCAGCAGTGAACACATGACAGGGGAGGGATACGAGCAGTACTTC

J: TRBJ2-1
size: NA
D: NA
V: TRBV6-2/TRBV6-3
CDR3: CASSYKWGPLKQFF
DNA: TGTGCCAGCAGTTACAAATGGGGGCCGCTAAAGCAGTTCTTC